This is a list of T cell receptor beta chains from one sample in a study of cytomegalovirus exposure and HLA in healthy donors. Only in-frame clones appear in the TCRdb table, and some are missing; sequencing was by immunoSEQ multiplex PCR. The sample consists of about 130,000 clones, around 70% of them appearing once. The material sequenced was PBMCs. The receptors here all came from a man in his forties or fifties in good health and CMV-seropositive. Both conserved end residues are part of each CDR3. Fields, in order: J gene, V gene, D gene, clone size, CDR3 DNA, CDR3 protein. The D gene is left open where the match is weak. Size values are once, few and many counts, or a class for expanded clones, and some rows have none.

>TRBJ1-4|TRBV14|-|-
TGTGCCAGCAGCCGTCAGACAGCAACTAATGAAAAACTGTTTTTT
CASSRQTATNEKLFF
>TRBJ2-1|TRBV2|TRBD1|-
TGTGCCAGCATATCAGGGGGAGTCTACAATGAGCAGTTCTTC
CASISGGVYNEQFF
>TRBJ2-7|TRBV2|-|-
TGTGCCAGCGCCCGGCAGGGGAGCTCCTACGAGCAGTACTTC
CASARQGSSYEQYF
>TRBJ2-2|TRBV19|TRBD2|-
TGTGCCAGTAGTATAGACCCCCGGACTAGCGTAAACTCGAACACCGGGGAGCTGTTTTTT
CASSIDPRTSVNSNTGELFF
>TRBJ1-1|TRBV7-6|TRBD1|-
TGTGCCAGCAGCCCCGCCCGGGACAGGGGCAGTGAAGCTTTCTTT
CASSPARDRGSEAFF
>TRBJ1-1|TRBV28|-|-
TGTGCCAGCAGTTTTCCGGCGGGTCGGACTGAAGCTTTCTTT
CASSFPAGRTEAFF
>TRBJ2-7|TRBV5-6|TRBD1|few
TGTGCCAGCAGCTTGGACCAGGGGGCATACGAGCAGTACTTC
CASSLDQGAYEQYF
>TRBJ1-2|TRBV5-8|-|-
TGTGCCAGCAGCTTGGGACAGGCTAACTATGGCTACACCTTC
CASSLGQANYGYTF
>TRBJ2-3|TRBV19|TRBD1|-
TGTGCCAGTAACCCCCTCCGGACAGGGAGCACAGATACGCAGTATTTT
CASNPLRTGSTDTQYF
>TRBJ2-3|TRBV11-2|-|-
TGTGCCAGCAGCTTAGACCGGGGGACAGATACGCAGTATTTT
CASSLDRGTDTQYF
>TRBJ2-7|TRBV7-8|TRBD2|-
TGTGCCAGCAGCTACGGACTAGCGGGAGGTGAGCAGTACTTC
CASSYGLAGGEQYF
>TRBJ2-5|TRBV5-1|TRBD1|-
TGCGCCAGCAGCTTGCCTAGGGACAGGGAGTCACAAGAGACCCAGTACTTC
CASSLPRDRESQETQYF
>TRBJ2-7|TRBV27|TRBD1|once
TGTGCCAGCAGTTTCAGGACAGGGGACTACGAGCAGTACTTC
CASSFRTGDYEQYF
>TRBJ2-1|TRBV28|-|-
TGTGCCAGCAGTTTTGGTCAGAACAATGAGCAGTTCTTC
CASSFGQNNEQFF
>TRBJ1-6|TRBV19|-|once
TGTGCCAGTAGTATCGGGGGAAGTTCACCCCTCCACTTT
CASSIGGSSPLHF
>TRBJ2-1|TRBV19|-|few
TGTGCCAGTAGTATGGACAGAAGCTCCTACAATGAGCAGTTCTTC
CASSMDRSSYNEQFF
>TRBJ2-1|TRBV28|-|-
TGTGCCAGCAGTTTATGGGACTGGGTAGCGCCATCCTACAATGAGCAGTTCTTC
CASSLWDWVAPSYNEQFF
>TRBJ1-6|TRBV5-6|TRBD1|-
TGTGCCAGCAGCAATACAGGGGCTTCACCCCTCCACTTT
CASSNTGASPLHF
>TRBJ2-1|TRBV28|-|-
TGTGCCAGCACCGGGACTTACAATGAGCAGTTCTTC
CASTGTYNEQFF
>TRBJ1-1|TRBV30|TRBD1|-
TGTGCCTGGAGGGGAGACAGGGACAGAGATGAGGCTTTCTTT
CAWRGDRDRDEAFF
>TRBJ2-1|TRBV28|TRBD2|-
TGTGCCAGCAGTGGGGGGACTAGCGGGAGGTACAATGAGCAGTTCTTC
CASSGGTSGRYNEQFF
>TRBJ2-7|TRBV15|-|-
TGTGCCACCAGCAGAGATTCCAGTTACGAGCAGTACTTC
CATSRDSSYEQYF
>TRBJ2-3|TRBV29-1|TRBD2|-
TGCAGCTACCTTGGGCGGGAGGGCACAGATACGCAGTATTTT
CSYLGREGTDTQYF
>TRBJ1-5|TRBV10-3|-|-
TGTGCCATCAGTCCCTCGGGGGGGCAGGGAAATCAGCCCCAGCATTTT
CAISPSGGQGNQPQHF
>TRBJ2-7|TRBV6-1|TRBD2|-
TGTGCCAGCACCCTTCTAGCGGGGGCCTTCTACGAGCAGTACTTC
CASTLLAGAFYEQYF
>TRBJ1-5|TRBV7-8|-|-
TGTGCCACCACGACAGGCCCAAATCAGCCCCAGCATTTT
CATTTGPNQPQHF
>TRBJ1-2|TRBV5-6|-|-
TGTGCCAGCAGCCTAGACTATGGCTACACCTTC
CASSLDYGYTF
>TRBJ2-7|TRBV18|TRBD1|-
TGTGCCAGCTCACCCAACTCCGGGACAGGGGGCAGCGAGCAGTACTTC
CASSPNSGTGGSEQYF
>TRBJ2-1|TRBV11-2|-|-
TGTGCCAGCAGCTTCCGGGCCCAGGGCCTCGATGAGCAGTTCTTC
CASSFRAQGLDEQFF
>TRBJ1-1|TRBV27|TRBD1|-
TGTGCCAGCAGACGAACTACCGGGACAGGGGGCACTGAAGCTTTCTTT
CASRRTTGTGGTEAFF
>TRBJ2-3|TRBV2|TRBD2|-
TGTGCCAGCAGGAGCGGGGGGTTTGGATCCGATACGCAGTATTTT
CASRSGGFGSDTQYF
>TRBJ1-5|TRBV27|-|-
TGTGCCAGCAGTATAGTGAGGGGCAATCAGCCCCAGCATTTT
CASSIVRGNQPQHF
>TRBJ1-4|TRBV6-1|TRBD1|-
TGTGCCAGCAGTGCGGCAGGGGGCGCGGGTAATGAAAAACTGTTTTTT
CASSAAGGAGNEKLFF
>TRBJ2-3|TRBV5-1|-|few
TGCGCCAGCAGCTTGGCACTGGGAGTGGATACGCAGTATTTT
CASSLALGVDTQYF
>TRBJ1-5|TRBV28|-|-
TGTGCCAGCAGGGAACAGGGCTGGCAGCCCCAGCATTTT
CASREQGWQPQHF
>TRBJ1-1|TRBV5-6|-|once
TGTGCCAGCAGCTTCGGCCGGACAAGGATGAACACTGAAGCTTTCTTT
CASSFGRTRMNTEAFF
>TRBJ2-3|TRBV28|TRBD2|-
TGTGCCAGCAGTTTGGCCCTAGCGGGGGGATCAGATACGCAGTATTTT
CASSLALAGGSDTQYF
>TRBJ1-2|TRBV11-2|-|-
TGTGCCAGCAGCCCAGCGGTCACAGGGAACTATGGCTACACCTTC
CASSPAVTGNYGYTF
>TRBJ2-5|TRBV2|-|-
TGTGCCAGCAGTGAATTAATAGTGGCCGCCGGCGGGACCCAGTACTTC
CASSELIVAAGGTQYF
>TRBJ2-7|TRBV11-2|TRBD2|-
TGTGCCAGCAGCTGGGGACTAGCGGGACCATACGAGCAGTACTTC
CASSWGLAGPYEQYF
>TRBJ2-3|TRBV20-1|TRBD1|-
TGCAGTGCCCAAACAGGGGCTACGCAGTATTTT
CSAQTGATQYF
>TRBJ1-2|TRBV19|TRBD1|once
TGTGCCAGTACCCCGACAGGGACAGGCGGCTACACCTTC
CASTPTGTGGYTF